The T cell receptor (beta chain) under discussion was sequenced for a study of shared clonotypes between healthy human individuals (dated by TCRdb to about 2020). Describing the broader study: A few men and two women, aged 18 to 49 years, made up the cohort. For each donor, CD4 naive and CD4 memory were each run on three plates, CD8 naive on two plates, and CD8 memory on one plate. The study deeply sequenced blood TCR repertoires of five healthy adults to estimate repertoire size and the extent of clonotype sharing between individuals. To increase sequencing depth and limit assay-specific biases, different laboratories used diverse techniques to prepare libraries and sequence TCR repertoires. Between about 0.8 and 9 billion PBMCs per donor were obtained by leukapheresis.

Using the deep immunoSEQ assay, multiplex PCR amplified TCR CDR3 regions from genomic DNA. Extracted genomic DNA from each cell subset was distributed evenly across all wells of several immunoSEQ 96-well plates, and each plate was treated as a replicate. For sorted subsets, 200 ng of genomic DNA, equivalent to around 29,000 T cell genomes, went into each replicate PCR. Purified libraries were measured with a Qubit 3.0 fluorometer, size-checked on a Bioanalyzer 2100, and measured again with the KAPA Library Quantification kit. A separate single-read 150-cycle Illumina NextSeq 550 flow cell was used to sequence each immunoSEQ 96-well plate. Per the original workflow: Because only junctional sequences without quality scores were contained in the immunoSEQ output, filtering matching that applied to full-length reads could not be performed. Sequences were annotated with PyIR, a Python wrapper for IgBLAST v1.9, and V/J genes and CDR3 were assigned using IMGT germline references. Reads were filtered out if the reads had weak V/J assignments (E-value above 1e-6), no CDR3, stop codons, out-of-frame junctions, or ambiguous translated residues. V3J clonotypes were defined by identical inferred V gene, J gene, and CDR3 amino acid sequence. Percentage overlap between repertoires was calculated by dividing the number of shared unique clonotypes by the size of the smaller repertoire. RTK rarefaction, the Chao1 estimator, and Recon v2.1 estimates of unobserved clonotypes were used to assess repertoire richness. For all TCRbeta clonotypes obtained by the gDNA method from a handful of donors, generation probabilities were computed with OLGA. TCRdb re-hosts the immuneACCESS table, in-frame sequences only. Its copies lack some clones; in the studies checked, an unresolved V gene accounts for under half of them, and the cause for the rest is not known. V, J and clone size are those of that table, while D and trimming were read from the DNA. The sample profile shows roughly 170,000 clones; 66% of them were found once. The ten largest account for less than 11% of the sample.

Healthy HIV-negative adults with no recently reported acute infections or vaccinations were included as donors. All donors were Caucasian adults living in Nashville, Tennessee, USA. CD4+ T cells were enriched by magnetic negative selection; naive cells were then positively selected on CD45RA, and the negative fraction formed the memory subset. Blood was obtained by leukapheresis, after which PBMCs were separated by Ficoll-Histopaque density gradient centrifugation and cryopreserved in liquid nitrogen vapor phase. Purity and quantity of every magnetically sorted T cell population were checked by analytical flow cytometry. Each sorted fraction had its genomic DNA isolated and then quantified by UV absorbance on a Nanodrop 2000c. The investigation overall reported the following: Clonotypes shared by all four sorted-subset donors showed higher generation probabilities than non-shared clonotypes. Naive subsets generally had larger estimated clonotype richness than memory subsets. Across a handful of donors, 5% to 6% of naive CD4, roughly 3.5% of naive CD8, approximately 2.5% of memory CD4, and 0.4% of memory CD8 clonotypes were shared. Incomplete sequencing was indicated by rarefaction of sorted-subset datasets, despite the large sequencing depth. Sampling was restricted to blood, and TCR repertoires in tissue are likely to differ from TCR repertoires in blood. The small number of donors limited the genetic and exposure-history diversity represented. Pairwise subsampling indicated that sequencing depth was expected to affect the degree of clonotype sharing among donors.

This clone was seen at least ten times. Its antigen is unknown. Nothing much larger sits one base from this clone, and base qualities are not available. The clonotype comes from a man aged 25-40 years in good health. Sequencing was carried out using memory CD4+ T cells sorted from blood. In the paper's terms, the cell subset or site label means: CD45RA-negative fraction.

The DNA sequence is TGTGCCATCAGTGATCCCGGGACGCCCCAGCATTTT. It is translated as CAISDPGTPQHF. The sequence joins TRBV10-3 to TRBJ1-5; TRBD1 is a possible D gene, resting on 5 matching bases. The germline V gene specifies ENHRY as CDR1 and SYGVKD as CDR2. V is shortened by 3 bases, J by 9 bases, and the region joining them spans 9 bases. From cysteine to phenylalanine, the CDR3 is 12 amino acids long. The only DNA kept is the CDR3, 36 bases in frame from the first base.